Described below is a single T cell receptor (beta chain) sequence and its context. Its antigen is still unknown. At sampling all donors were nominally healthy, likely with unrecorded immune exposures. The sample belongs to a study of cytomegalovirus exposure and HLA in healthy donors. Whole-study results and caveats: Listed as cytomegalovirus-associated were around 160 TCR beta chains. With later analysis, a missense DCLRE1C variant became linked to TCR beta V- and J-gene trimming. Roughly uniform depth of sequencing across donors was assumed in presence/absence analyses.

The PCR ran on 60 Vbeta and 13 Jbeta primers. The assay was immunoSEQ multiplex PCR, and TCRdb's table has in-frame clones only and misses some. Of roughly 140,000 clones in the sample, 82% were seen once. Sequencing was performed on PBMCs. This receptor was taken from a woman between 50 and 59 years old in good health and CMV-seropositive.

Written as DNA, the CDR3 is TGCGCCAGCAGCCTATCGAAAGATACGCAGTATTTT. Translating gives CASSLSKDTQYF. This rearrangement joins TRBV10-2 to TRBJ2-3; D is unclear. The length of the CDR3 is 12 residues. CDR1 is WSHSY and CDR2 is SAAADI in the germline V gene. V lost 6 bases and J lost 5, with 9 bases in between.